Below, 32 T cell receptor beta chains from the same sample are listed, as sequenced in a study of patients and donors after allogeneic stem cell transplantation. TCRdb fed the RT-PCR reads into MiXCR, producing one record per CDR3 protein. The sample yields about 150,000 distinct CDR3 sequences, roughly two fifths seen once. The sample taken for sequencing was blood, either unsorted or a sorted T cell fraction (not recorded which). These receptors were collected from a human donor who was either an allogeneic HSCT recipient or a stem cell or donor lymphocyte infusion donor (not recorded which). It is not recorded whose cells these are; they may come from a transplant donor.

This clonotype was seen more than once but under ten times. CDR3 sequence reads: CASSLKGANSPLHF. The CDR3 DNA reads TGTGCCAGCAGTTTAAAGGGGGCTAATTCACCCCTCCACTTT. V and J are TRBV12-3 or TRBV12-4 and TRBJ1-6; TRBD1 agrees at 7 bases. The junction had 1 base not matched to a gene; V was cut back by 2 bases and J by 6 bases. This CDR3 contains 14 residues.

The CDR3 DNA is TGTGCCAGCAGACAAGCCGGGACAGGTTATGAAAAACTGTTTTTT. Translating gives CASRQAGTGYEKLFF. The rearrangement links TRBV12-3 or TRBV12-4 to TRBJ1-4; 8 nucleotides line up with TRBD1. The CDR3 covers 15 residues. V dropped 6 bases and J dropped 6; count of bases not matched to a gene: 9.

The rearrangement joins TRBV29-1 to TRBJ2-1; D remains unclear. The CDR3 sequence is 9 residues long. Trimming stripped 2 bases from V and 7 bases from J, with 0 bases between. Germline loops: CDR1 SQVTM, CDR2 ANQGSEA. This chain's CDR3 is CSVENEQFF. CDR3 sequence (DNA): TGCAGCGTTGAAAATGAGCAGTTCTTC.

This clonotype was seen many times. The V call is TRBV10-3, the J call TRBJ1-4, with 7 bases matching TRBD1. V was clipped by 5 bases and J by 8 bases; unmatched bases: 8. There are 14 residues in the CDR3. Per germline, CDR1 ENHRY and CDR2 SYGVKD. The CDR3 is CAISSTGIGEKLFF. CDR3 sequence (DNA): TGTGCCATCAGTTCGACAGGGATAGGGGAAAAACTGTTTTTT.

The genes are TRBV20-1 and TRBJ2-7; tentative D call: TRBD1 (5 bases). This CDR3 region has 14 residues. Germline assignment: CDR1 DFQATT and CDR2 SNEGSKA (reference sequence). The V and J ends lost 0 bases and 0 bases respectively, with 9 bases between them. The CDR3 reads CSARDRQYSYEQYV. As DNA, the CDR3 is TGCAGTGCTAGAGATCGACAGTACTCCTACGAGCAGTACGTC.

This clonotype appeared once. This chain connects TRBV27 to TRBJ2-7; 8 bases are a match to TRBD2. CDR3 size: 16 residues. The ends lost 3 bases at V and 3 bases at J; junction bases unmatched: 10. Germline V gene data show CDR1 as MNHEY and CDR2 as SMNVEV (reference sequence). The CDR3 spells CASSFSGAGAGYEQYF. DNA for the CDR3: TGTGCCAGCAGTTTTTCCGGAGCGGGGGCGGGCTACGAGCAGTACTTC.

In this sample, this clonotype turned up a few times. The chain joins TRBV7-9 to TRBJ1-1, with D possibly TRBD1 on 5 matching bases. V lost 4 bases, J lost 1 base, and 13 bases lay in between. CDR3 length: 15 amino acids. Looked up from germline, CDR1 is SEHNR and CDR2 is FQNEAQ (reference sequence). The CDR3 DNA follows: TGTGCCAGCAGCTCCTGGGTGACAGCGAACACTGAAGCTTTCTTT. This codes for CASSSWVTANTEAFF.

As DNA, the CDR3 is TGTGCCATCAGTGAGCCCACAGGCGAGACCCAGTACTTC. It is translated as CAISEPTGETQYF. The chain is built from TRBV10-3 and TRBJ2-5, with a tentative D call TRBD1 (5 bases). The CDR3 loop spans 13 amino acids. Germline V gene lookup returns CDR1 ENHRY and CDR2 SYGVKD. V was trimmed by 2 bases and J by 5 bases, leaving 9 bases between them.

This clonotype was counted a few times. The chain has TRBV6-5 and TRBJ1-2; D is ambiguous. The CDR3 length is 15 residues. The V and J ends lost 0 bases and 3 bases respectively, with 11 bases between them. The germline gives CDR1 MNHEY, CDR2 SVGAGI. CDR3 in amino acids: CASSYSRWEDYGYTF. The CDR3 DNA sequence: TGTGCCAGCAGTTACTCGAGGTGGGAGGACTATGGCTACACCTTC.

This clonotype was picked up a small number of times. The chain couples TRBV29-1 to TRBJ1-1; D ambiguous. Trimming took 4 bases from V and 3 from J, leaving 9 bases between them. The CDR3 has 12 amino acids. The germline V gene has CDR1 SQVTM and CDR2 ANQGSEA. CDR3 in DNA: TGCAGCGTTGTCTGGAAGGACACTGAAGCTTTCTTT. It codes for CSVVWKDTEAFF.

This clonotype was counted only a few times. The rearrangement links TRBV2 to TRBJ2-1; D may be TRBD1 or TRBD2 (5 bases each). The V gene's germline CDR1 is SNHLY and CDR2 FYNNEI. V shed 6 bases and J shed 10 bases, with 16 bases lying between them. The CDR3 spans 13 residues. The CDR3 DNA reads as TGTGCCAGCAGCCGGGACGGGACCTCGGAGCAGTTCTTC. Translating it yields CASSRDGTSEQFF.

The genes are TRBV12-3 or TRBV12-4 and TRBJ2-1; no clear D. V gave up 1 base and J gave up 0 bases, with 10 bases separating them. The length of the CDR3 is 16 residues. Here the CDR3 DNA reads TGTGCCAGCAGTTTAGTCCCGGAAAACTCCTACAATGAGCAGTTCTTC. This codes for CASSLVPENSYNEQFF.

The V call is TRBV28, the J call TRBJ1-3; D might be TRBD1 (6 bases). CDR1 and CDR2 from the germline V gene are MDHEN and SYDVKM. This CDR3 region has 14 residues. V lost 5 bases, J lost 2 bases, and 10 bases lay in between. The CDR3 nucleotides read TGTGCCAGCAGTCCCCGACAGGCTGGAAACACCATATATTTT. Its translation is CASSPRQAGNTIYF. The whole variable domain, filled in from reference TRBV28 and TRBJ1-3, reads DVKVTQSSRYLVKRTGEKVFLECVQDMDHENMFWYRQDPGLGLRLIYFSYDVKMKEKGDIPEGYSVSREKKERFSLILESASTNQTSMYLCASSPRQAGNTIYFGEGSWLTVV.

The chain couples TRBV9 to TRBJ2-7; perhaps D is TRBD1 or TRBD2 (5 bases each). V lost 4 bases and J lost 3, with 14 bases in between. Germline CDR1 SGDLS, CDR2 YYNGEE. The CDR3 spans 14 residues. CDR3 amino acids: CASSPPGPDYEQYF. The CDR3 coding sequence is TGTGCCAGCAGCCCTCCGGGACCGGACTACGAGCAGTACTTC.

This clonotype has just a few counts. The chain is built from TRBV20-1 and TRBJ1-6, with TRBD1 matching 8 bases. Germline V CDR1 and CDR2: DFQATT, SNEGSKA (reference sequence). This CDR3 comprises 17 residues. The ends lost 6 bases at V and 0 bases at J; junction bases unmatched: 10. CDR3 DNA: TGCAGTGCCCAACCCCAGGGGGCCAGCTCCTATAATTCACCCCTCCACTTT. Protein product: CSAQPQGASSYNSPLHF.

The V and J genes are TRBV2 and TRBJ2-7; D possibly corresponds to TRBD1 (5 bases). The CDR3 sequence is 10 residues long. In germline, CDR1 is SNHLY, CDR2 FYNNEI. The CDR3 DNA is TGTGCCAGCAGGGACGAGACAGCCAACGTC. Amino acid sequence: CASRDETANV.

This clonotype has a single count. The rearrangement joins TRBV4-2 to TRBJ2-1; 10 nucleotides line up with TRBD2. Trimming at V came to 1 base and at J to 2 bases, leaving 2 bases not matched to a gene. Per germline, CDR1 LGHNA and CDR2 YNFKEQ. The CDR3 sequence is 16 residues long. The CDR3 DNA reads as TGTGCCAGCAGCCAAGGGACTAGCGGCACCTACAATGAGCAGTTCTTC. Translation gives CASSQGTSGTYNEQFF.

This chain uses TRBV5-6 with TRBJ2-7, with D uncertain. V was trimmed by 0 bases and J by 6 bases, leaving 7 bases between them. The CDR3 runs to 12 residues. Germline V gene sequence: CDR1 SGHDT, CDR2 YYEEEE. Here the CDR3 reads CASSLGVFEQYV. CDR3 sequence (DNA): TGTGCCAGCAGCTTGGGAGTATTCGAGCAGTACGTC.

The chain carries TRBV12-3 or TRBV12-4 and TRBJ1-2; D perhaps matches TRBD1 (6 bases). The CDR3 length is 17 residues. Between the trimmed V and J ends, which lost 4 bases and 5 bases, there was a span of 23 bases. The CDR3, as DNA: TGTGCCAGCAGTTCGAGTGGAAGGCAACAGGGTCGTTATGGCTACACCTTC. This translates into CASSSSGRQQGRYGYTF.

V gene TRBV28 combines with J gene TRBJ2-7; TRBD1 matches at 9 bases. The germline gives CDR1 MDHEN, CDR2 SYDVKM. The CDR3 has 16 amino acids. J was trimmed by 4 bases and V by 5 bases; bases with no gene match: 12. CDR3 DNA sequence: TGTGCCAGCAGTCAAACCGGGACAGGGCCACCTTACGAGCAGTACTTC. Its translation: CASSQTGTGPPYEQYF.

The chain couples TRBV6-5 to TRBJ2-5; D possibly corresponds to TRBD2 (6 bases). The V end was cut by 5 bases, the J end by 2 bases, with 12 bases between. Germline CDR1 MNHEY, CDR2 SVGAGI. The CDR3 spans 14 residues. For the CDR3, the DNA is TGTGCCAGCAGTCAAGTCGGGGGTCAAGAGACCCAGTACTTC. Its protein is CASSQVGGQETQYF.

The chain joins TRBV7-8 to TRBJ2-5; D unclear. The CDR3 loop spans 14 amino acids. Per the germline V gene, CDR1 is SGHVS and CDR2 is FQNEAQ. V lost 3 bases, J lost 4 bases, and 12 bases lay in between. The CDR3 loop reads CASSLGKWGETQYF. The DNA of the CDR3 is TGTGCCAGCAGCTTGGGAAAGTGGGGAGAGACCCAGTACTTC.

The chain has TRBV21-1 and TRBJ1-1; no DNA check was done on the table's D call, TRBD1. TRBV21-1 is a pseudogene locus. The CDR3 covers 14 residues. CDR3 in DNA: TGTGCCAGCAGCCTCAATCCGGGGGGCCGGCTAGCTTTCTTT. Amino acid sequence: CASSLNPGGRLAFF.

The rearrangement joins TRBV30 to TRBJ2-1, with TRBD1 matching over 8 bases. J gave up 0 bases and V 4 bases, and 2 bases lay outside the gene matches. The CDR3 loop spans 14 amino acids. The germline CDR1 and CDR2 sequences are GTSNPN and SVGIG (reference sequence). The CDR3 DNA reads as TGTGCCTGGAAGGGACAGGTCTCCTACAATGAGCAGTTCTTC. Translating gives CAWKGQVSYNEQFF. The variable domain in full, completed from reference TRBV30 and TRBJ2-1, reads SQTIHQWPATLVQPVGSPLSLECTVEGTSNPNLYWYRQAAGRGLQLLFYSVGIGQISSEVPQNLSASRPQDRQFILSSKKLLLSDSGFYLCAWKGQVSYNEQFFGPGTRLTVL.

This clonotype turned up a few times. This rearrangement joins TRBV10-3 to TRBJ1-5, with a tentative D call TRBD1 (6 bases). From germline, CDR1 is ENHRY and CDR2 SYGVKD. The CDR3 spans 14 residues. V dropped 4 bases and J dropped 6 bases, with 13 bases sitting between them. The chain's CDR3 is CAISGREGGQPQHF. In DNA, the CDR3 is TGTGCCATCAGTGGAAGAGAAGGGGGTCAGCCCCAGCATTTT.

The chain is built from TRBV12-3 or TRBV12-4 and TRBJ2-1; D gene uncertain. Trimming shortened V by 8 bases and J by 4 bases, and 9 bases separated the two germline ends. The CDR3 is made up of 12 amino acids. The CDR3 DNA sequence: TGTGCCAGCCCGTTGATGTACAATGAGCAGTTCTTC. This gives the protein CASPLMYNEQFF.

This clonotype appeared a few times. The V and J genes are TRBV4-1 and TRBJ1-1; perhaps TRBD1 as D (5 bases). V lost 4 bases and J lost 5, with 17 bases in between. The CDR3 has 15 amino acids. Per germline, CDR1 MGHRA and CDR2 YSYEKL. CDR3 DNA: TGCGCCAGCAGCCCTCTACAGGCAGGAGGAACTGAAGCTTTCTTT. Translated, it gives CASSPLQAGGTEAFF.

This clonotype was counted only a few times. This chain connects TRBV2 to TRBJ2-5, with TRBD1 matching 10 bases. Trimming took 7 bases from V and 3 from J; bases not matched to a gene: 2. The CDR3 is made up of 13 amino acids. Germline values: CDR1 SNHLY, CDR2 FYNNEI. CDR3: CASNGQGEETQYF. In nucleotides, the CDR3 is TGTGCCAGCAATGGACAGGGGGAAGAGACCCAGTACTTC.

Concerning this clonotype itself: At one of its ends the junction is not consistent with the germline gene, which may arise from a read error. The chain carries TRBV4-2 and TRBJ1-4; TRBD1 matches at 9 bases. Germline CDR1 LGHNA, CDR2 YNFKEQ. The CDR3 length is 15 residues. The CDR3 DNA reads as TGTGCCAGCAGCGCCCCCGGGACAGGGAATGAAAATCTGTTTTTT. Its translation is CASSAPGTGNENLFF.

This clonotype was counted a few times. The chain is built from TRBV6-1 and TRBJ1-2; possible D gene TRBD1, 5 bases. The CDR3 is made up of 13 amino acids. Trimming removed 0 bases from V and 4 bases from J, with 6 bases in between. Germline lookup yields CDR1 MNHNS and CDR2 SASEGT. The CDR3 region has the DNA TGTGCCAGCAGTGAAGCGGGGCTCTATGGCTACACCTTC. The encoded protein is CASSEAGLYGYTF.

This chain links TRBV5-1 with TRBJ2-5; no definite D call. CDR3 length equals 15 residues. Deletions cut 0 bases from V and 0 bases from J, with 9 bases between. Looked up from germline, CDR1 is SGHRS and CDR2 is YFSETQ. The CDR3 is CASSLGLQYQETQYF. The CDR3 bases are TGCGCCAGCAGCTTGGGTCTACAGTACCAAGAGACCCAGTACTTC. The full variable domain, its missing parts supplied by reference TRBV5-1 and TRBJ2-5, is KAGVTQTPRYLIKTRGQQVTLSCSPISGHRSVSWYQQTPGQGLQFLFEYFSETQRNKGNFPGRFSGRQFSNSRSEMNVSTLELGDSALYLCASSLGLQYQETQYFGPGTRLLVL.

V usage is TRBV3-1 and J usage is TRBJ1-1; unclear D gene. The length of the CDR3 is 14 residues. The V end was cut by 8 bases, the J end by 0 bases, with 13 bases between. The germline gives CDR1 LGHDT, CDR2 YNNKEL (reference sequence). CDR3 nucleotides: TGTGCCAGCTCCTATAATACCTTGAACACTGAAGCTTTCTTT. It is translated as CASSYNTLNTEAFF.